This T cell receptor beta chain is from a study of blood T cell repertoires in COVID-19. On the study more broadly: Acute-phase and convalescent COVID-19 samples originated in the United States, Italy and Spain. Sources were T cells, B-cell-depleted T cells, or PBMCs; the material itself was cDNA or gDNA.

The CDR3 is 18 amino acids. Germline CDR1 is MNHNS and CDR2 is SASEGT. V trimming: 0 bases; J trimming: 4 bases; junction bases outside the gene matches: 10. This clone was found many times. As processed by the authors: Estimates of nucleated cell counts were drawn from the amplification of reference gene primers. The method was immunoSEQ multiplex PCR; TCRdb's version includes in-frame clones alone and lacks a portion of them. That table is the source of V, J and clone size, and D and trimming were worked out from the DNA. The sample includes 180,000 or so clones, 70% to 90% seen only once; the top ten take less than 1%.

This TCR was sampled from a man younger than 35 with acute or convalescent COVID-19. The source material was peripheral blood. The chain is built from TRBV6-1 and TRBJ1-1; 11 bases fit TRBD1. The CDR3 protein is CASSEALLGQGAFTEAFF. The CDR3 region has the DNA TGTGCCAGCAGTGAAGCGCTTCTAGGACAGGGGGCTTTCACTGAAGCTTTCTTT.